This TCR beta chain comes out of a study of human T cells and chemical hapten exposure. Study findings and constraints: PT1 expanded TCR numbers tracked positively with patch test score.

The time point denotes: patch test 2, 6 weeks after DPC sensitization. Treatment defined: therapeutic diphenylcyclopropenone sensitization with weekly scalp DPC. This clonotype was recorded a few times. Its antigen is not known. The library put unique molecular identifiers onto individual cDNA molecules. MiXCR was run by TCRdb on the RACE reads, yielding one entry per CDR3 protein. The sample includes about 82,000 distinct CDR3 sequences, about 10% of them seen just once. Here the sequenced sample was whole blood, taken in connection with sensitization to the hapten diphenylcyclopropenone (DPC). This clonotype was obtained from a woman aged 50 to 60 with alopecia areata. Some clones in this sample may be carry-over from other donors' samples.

CDR3 region: CASSLVTSSHLSEQYF. In nucleotides, the CDR3 is TGTGCCAGCAGTCTTGTGACTAGCAGTCACCTCAGCGAGCAGTACTTC. This chain links TRBV27 with TRBJ2-7, with 7 bases aligning to TRBD2. Germline CDR1 reads MNHEY; CDR2 reads SMNVEV (reference sequence). This CDR3 contains 16 residues. The J segment lost 6 bases and the V segment lost 5 bases, leaving 16 bases of the junction unmatched.